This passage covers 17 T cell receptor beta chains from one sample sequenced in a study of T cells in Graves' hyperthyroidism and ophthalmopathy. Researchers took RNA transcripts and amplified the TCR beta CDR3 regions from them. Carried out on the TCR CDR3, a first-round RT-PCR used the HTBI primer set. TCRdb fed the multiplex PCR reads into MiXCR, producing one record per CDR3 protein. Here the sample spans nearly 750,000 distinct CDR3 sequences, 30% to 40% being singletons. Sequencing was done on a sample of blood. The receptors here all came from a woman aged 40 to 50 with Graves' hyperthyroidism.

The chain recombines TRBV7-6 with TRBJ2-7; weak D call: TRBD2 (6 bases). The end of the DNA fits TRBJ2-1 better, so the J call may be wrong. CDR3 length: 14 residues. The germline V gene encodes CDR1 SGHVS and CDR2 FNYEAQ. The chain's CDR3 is CASSLSEGYNEQFF. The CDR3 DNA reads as TGTGCCAGCAGTCTTTCGGAGGGCTACAATGAGCAGTTCTTC.

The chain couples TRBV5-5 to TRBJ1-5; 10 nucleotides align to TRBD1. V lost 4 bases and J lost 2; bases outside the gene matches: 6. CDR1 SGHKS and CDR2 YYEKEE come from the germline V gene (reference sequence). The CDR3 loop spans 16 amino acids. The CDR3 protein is CASSKGTGAGNQPQHF. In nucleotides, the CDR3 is TGTGCCAGCAGCAAGGGGACAGGGGCAGGCAATCAGCCCCAGCATTTT.

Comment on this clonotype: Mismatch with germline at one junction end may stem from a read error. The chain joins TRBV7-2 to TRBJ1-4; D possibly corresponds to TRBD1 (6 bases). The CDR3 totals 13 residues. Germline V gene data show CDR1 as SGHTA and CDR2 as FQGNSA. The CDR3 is CASSQDQGEKLFF. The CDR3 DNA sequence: TGCGCCAGCAGCCAAGACCAGGGGGAAAAACTGTTTTTT.

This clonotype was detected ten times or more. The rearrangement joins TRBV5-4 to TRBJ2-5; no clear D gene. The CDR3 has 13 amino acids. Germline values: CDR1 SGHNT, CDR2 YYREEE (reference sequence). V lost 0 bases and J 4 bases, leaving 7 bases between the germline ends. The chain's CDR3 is CASSLAPPETQYF. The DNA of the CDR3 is TGTGCCAGCAGCTTGGCGCCCCCAGAGACCCAGTACTTC.

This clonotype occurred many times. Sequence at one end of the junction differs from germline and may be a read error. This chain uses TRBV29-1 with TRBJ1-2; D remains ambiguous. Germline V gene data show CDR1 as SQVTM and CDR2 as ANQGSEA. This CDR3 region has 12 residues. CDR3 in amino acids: CSVHRANDGYTF. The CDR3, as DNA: TGCAGCGTCCACCGGGCTAACGATGGCTACACCTTC.

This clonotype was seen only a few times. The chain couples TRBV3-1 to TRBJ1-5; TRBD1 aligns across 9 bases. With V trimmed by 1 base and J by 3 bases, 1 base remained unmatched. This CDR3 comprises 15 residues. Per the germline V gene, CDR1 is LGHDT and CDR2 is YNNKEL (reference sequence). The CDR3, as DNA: TGTGCCAGCAGCCAAGGGACAGGGGACAATCAGCCCCAGCATTTT. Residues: CASSQGTGDNQPQHF.

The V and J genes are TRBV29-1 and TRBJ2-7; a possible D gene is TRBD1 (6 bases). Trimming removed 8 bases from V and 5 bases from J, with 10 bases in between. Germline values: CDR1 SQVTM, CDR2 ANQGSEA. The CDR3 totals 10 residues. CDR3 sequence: CSQQGNEQYF. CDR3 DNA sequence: TGCAGCCAACAGGGAAACGAGCAGTACTTC.

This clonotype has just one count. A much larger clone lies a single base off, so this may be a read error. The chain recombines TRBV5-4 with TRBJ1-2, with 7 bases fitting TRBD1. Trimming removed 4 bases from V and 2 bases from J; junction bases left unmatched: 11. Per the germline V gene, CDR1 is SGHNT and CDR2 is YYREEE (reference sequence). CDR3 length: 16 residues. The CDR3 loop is CASSRTGGQSNYGYTF. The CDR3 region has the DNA TGTGCCAGCAGCAGGACAGGCGGGCAGTCCAACTATGGCTACACCTTC.

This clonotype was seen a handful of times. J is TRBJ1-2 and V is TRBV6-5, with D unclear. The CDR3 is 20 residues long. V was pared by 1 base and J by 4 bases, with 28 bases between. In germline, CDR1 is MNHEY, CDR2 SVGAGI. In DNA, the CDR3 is TGTGCCAGCAGTTACTTCGTCGTCCTTACTCGTGGCAGACCCTCCTATGGCTACACCTTC. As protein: CASSYFVVLTRGRPSYGYTF.

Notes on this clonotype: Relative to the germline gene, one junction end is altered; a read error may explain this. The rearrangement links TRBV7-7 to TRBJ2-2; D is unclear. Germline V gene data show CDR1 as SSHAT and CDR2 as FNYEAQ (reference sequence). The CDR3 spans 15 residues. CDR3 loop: CASKKSSFDTGELFF. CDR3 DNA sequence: TGTGCTAGCAAAAAATCCAGCTTTGACACCGGGGAGCTGTTTTTT.

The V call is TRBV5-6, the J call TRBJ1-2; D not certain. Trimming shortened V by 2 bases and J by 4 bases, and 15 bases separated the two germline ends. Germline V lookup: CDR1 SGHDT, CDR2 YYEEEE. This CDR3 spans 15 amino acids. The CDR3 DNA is TGTGCCAGCAGCTTCTCGGCAGGTTTCAGCTATGGCTACACCTTC. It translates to CASSFSAGFSYGYTF.

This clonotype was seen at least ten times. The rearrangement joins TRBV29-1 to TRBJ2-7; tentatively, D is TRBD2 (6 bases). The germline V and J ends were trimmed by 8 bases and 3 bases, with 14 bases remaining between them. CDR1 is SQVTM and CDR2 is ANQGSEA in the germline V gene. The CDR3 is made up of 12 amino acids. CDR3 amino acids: CSLRGPNYEQYF. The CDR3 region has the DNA TGCAGCCTGCGGGGTCCGAACTACGAGCAGTACTTC.

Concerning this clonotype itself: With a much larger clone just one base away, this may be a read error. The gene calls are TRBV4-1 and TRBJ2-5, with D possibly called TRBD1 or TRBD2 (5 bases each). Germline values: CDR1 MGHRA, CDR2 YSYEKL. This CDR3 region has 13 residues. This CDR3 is CASSQERGETRYF. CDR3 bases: TGCGCCAGCAGCCAAGAACGGGGCGAGACCCGGTACTTC.

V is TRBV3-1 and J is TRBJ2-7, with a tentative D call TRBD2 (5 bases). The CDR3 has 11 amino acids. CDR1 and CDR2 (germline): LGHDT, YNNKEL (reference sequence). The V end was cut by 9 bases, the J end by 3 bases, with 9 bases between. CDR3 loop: CASRRDYEQYF. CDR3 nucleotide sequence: TGTGCCAGTAGACGGGACTACGAGCAGTACTTC.

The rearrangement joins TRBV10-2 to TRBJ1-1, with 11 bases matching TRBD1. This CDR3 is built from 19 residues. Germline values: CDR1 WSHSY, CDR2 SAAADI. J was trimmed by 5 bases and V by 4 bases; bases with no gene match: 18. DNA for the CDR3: TGCGCCAGCAGTGCTAGACCCCCGGGACAGGGGGTAGGAGGTACTGAAGCTTTCTTT. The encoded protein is CASSARPPGQGVGGTEAFF.

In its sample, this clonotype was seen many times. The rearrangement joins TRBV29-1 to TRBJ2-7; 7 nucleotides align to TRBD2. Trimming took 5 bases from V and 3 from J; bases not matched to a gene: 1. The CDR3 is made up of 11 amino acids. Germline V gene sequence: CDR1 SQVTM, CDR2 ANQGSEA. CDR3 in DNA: TGCAGCGTTACTAGCGTCTACGAGCAGTACTTC. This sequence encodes CSVTSVYEQYF.

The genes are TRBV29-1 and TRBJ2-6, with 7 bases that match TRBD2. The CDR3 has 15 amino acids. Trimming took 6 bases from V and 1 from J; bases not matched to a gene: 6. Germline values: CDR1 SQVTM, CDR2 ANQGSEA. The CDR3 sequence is CSVGTNGSGANVLTF. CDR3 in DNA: TGCAGCGTGGGGACTAACGGATCTGGGGCCAACGTCCTGACTTTC.